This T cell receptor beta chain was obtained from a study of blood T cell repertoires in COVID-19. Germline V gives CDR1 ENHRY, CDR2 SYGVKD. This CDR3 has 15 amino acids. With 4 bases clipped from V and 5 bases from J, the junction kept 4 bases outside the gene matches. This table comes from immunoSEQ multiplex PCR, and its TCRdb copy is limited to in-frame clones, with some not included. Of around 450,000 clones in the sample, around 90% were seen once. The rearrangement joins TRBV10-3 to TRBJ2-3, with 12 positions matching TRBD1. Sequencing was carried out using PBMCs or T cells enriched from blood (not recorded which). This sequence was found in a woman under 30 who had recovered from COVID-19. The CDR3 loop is CAISGGQGAIDTQYF. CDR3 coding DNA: TGTGCCATCAGTGGGGGACAGGGGGCAATAGATACGCAGTATTTT.